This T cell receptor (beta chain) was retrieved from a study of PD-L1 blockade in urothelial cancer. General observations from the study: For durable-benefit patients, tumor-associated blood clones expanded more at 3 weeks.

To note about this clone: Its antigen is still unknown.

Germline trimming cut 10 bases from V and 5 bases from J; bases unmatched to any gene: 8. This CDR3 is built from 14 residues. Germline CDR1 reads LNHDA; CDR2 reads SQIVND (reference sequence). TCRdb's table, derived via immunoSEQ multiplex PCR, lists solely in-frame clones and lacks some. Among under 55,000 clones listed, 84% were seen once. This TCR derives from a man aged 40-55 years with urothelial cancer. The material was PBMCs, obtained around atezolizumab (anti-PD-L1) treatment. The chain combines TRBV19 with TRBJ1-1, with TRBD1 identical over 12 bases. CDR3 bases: TGTGCCACCCGGGACAGGGGGCGATTTACTGAAGCTTTCTTT. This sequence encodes CATRDRGRFTEAFF.